Shown below are 4 T cell receptor beta chains from a single sample sequenced in a study of post-analysis software for immune sequencing data. Sequencing libraries made from TCR beta cDNA carried unique molecular identifiers. TCRdb redid the calling of the PCR reads with MiXCR, one entry per CDR3 protein. This sample yields approximately 260,000 distinct CDR3 sequences, of which around 34% are seen a single time; around 4.7% belongs to the top ten. Study-wide points: A few TRBV segments appeared more often in patients than in controls, and TRBV5-6, TRBV5-1 and TRBV20-1 were among these.

The antigens of these receptors remain unknown. The sequencing sample was made of blood. These receptors all come from a girl aged 5-17 years with multiple sclerosis.

This clonotype was observed at least ten times. V usage is TRBV7-9 and J usage is TRBJ1-1, with D perhaps TRBD1 (5 bases). Trimming shortened V by 5 bases and J by 1 base, and 17 bases separated the two germline ends. The length of the CDR3 is 16 residues. Germline V gives CDR1 SEHNR, CDR2 FQNEAQ (reference sequence). CDR3 nucleotides: TGTGCCAGCAGCGCACCGGGACGGAGCCAGAACACTGAAGCTTTCTTT. Its translation: CASSAPGRSQNTEAFF.

As regards this clonotype: This may be a read error, as it is one base from a much larger clone. The rearrangement links TRBV20-1 to TRBJ2-1; D gene uncertain. CDR3 length: 12 residues. CDR1 and CDR2 (germline): DFQATT, SNEGSKA (reference sequence). This CDR3 reads CRARISGNEQFF. CDR3 nucleotide sequence: TGCAGGGCTAGAATTAGTGGCAATGAGCAGTTCTTC.

Regarding this clonotype: At one end the junction does not follow the germline gene, possibly because of a read error. V is TRBV6-5 and J is TRBJ2-7; TRBD2 matches at 8 bases. Germline V gene sequence: CDR1 MNHEY, CDR2 SVGAGI. This CDR3 contains 15 residues. The CDR3, as DNA: TGTGCCAGCAGCCCCGACACGGGGGGGTCCTTCGAGCAGTACTTC. Residues: CASSPDTGGSFEQYF.

The J gene is TRBJ2-6, the V gene TRBV11-3; D might be TRBD2 (6 bases). This CDR3 has 16 amino acids. Trimming removed 5 bases at V and 2 bases at J, with 13 bases between. In germline, CDR1 is SGHNT, CDR2 YENEEA. The CDR3 is CASSPTGGAGANVLTF. In nucleotides, the CDR3 is TGTGCCAGCAGCCCAACCGGGGGTGCTGGGGCCAACGTCCTGACTTTC.